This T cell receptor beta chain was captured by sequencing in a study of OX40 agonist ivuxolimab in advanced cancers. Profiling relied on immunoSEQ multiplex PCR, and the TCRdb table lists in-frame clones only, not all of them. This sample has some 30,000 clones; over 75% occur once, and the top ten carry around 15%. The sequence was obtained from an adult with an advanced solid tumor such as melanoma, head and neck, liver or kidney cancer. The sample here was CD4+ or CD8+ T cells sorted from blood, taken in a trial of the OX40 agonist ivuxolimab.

In nucleotides, the CDR3 is TGCGCCAGCAGCCAAGACCGGGCCCCGGGAAGCCCGGGTTACAATGAGCAGTTCTTC. Its translation is CASSQDRAPGSPGYNEQFF. The chain links TRBV4-3 to TRBJ2-1; D is possibly TRBD2 (5 bases). Germline-derived CDR1 and CDR2 are LGHNA and YSLEER. The CDR3 covers 19 residues. Trimming cost V 0 bases and J 4 bases, with 22 bases left between them.